This T cell receptor (beta chain) stems from a study of neoadjuvant anti-PD-1 for oral cavity cancer. Clones were sequenced by immunoSEQ multiplex PCR, and TCRdb holds only the in-frame ones, with some missing. Seen here are 13,000 to 15,000 clones, approximately 70% observed once, and the top ten hold 3%. This clonotype was obtained from a person aged 35-79 years with oral cavity squamous cell carcinoma. The sequencing used PBMCs, collected before nivolumab (anti-PD-1) treatment.

CDR3 nucleotide sequence: TGCAGCGTTGCGGCCCAGGGGGGAGCTTTCTTT. It specifies CSVAAQGGAFF. J is TRBJ1-1 and V is TRBV29-1; 7 positions match TRBD1. Looked up from germline, CDR1 is SQVTM and CDR2 is ANQGSEA. J was trimmed by 10 bases and V by 4 bases; bases with no gene match: 6. The CDR3 has 11 residues.